These 23 T cell receptor beta chains were all obtained from the same sample, sequenced in a study of CD8+ T cells in alopecia areata. The sequencing template was cDNA reverse transcribed from extracted RNA. Assay used: immunoSEQ multiplex PCR; TCRdb lists only in-frame clones, some missing. The table records nearly 200,000 clones, roughly 64% of them present only once. As for treatment: oral pan-JAK inhibitor, 5-10 mg twice daily. The source material was CD4+ T cells sorted from blood, sampled at week 24, from a patient treated with tofacitinib. The receptors shown here come from a human donor with alopecia areata.

This clone has only a few counts. The chain joins TRBV11-1 to TRBJ2-5; D remains unclear. From germline, CDR1 is SGHAT and CDR2 FQDESV (reference sequence). V was shortened by 1 base and J by 7 bases, with 19 bases between the two germline ends. The CDR3 contains 16 residues. In nucleotides, the CDR3 is TGTGCCAGCAGCTTAGTTAACCGACCATTCGTCGGGACCCAGTACTTC. It is translated as CASSLVNRPFVGTQYF.

This clone was found many times. This chain's CDR3 is CASSLAGEPYGYTF. The CDR3 DNA follows: TGTGCCAGCAGCCTCGCAGGGGAGCCCTATGGCTACACCTTC. The chain has TRBV6-6 and TRBJ1-2; perhaps TRBD1 as D (6 bases). The length of the CDR3 is 14 residues. V lost 6 bases to trimming and J lost 4 bases, with 15 bases between them. Germline CDR1 and CDR2: MNHNY and SVGAGI (reference sequence).

V and J are TRBV29-1 and TRBJ2-3; D remains unclear. The ends were cut back, 0 bases at V and 8 bases at J, with 9 bases in the middle. Germline V lookup: CDR1 SQVTM, CDR2 ANQGSEA. The length of the CDR3 is 12 residues. The CDR3 DNA is TGCAGCGTTGAAGACCCCAATGGTACGCAGTATTTT. It yields the protein CSVEDPNGTQYF.

This sequence joins TRBV29-1 and TRBJ2-5, with 7 nucleotides matching TRBD1. V lost 6 bases and J lost 6; bases outside the gene matches: 7. Germline loops: CDR1 SQVTM, CDR2 ANQGSEA. The CDR3 covers 12 residues. Here the CDR3 reads CSVEQGMQTQYF. In nucleotides, the CDR3 is TGCAGCGTAGAACAGGGGATGCAGACCCAGTACTTC.

The chain combines TRBV2 with TRBJ1-6; D unclear. The CDR3 consists of 15 residues. Germline lookup yields CDR1 SNHLY and CDR2 FYNNEI. The V end lost 7 bases, the J end lost 10 bases, and 20 bases lay between the germline ends. CDR3 residues: CASIITVAAGSPLHF. The CDR3 bases are TGTGCCAGCATCATTACTGTCGCCGCTGGGTCACCCCTCCACTTT.

The V gene is TRBV28, the J gene TRBJ2-3, with D tentatively TRBD1 (5 bases). CDR1 is MDHEN and CDR2 is SYDVKM in the germline V gene. The CDR3 has 12 residues. V lost 5 bases, J lost 5 bases, and 8 bases lay in between. CDR3 sequence (DNA): TGTGCCAGCAGTGTCCAGGGAGATACGCAGTATTTT. Its translation: CASSVQGDTQYF.

This chain uses TRBV4-2 with TRBJ1-1; 8 bases map to TRBD1. In germline, CDR1 is LGHNA, CDR2 YNFKEQ. The CDR3 has 13 amino acids. After removal of 1 base from V and 12 bases from J, the junction contained 7 bases not matched to a gene. Written as DNA, the CDR3 is TGTGCCAGCAGCCAAGCAGGGGGCGAGGTATCTTTCTTT. This codes for CASSQAGGEVSFF.

This sequence joins TRBV27 and TRBJ2-6; 8 nucleotides align to TRBD1. With V trimmed by 4 bases and J by 0 bases, 8 bases remained unmatched. Per the germline V gene, CDR1 is MNHEY and CDR2 is SMNVEV (reference sequence). The CDR3 extends over 18 amino acids. The DNA for the CDR3 is TGTGCCAGCAGTTCAACAGGGGGGCGACACTCTGGGGCCAACGTCCTGACTTTC. Amino acids: CASSSTGGRHSGANVLTF.

This chain connects TRBV5-4 to TRBJ2-3; D is unresolved. CDR1 and CDR2 (germline): SGHNT, YYREEE (reference sequence). The CDR3 totals 14 residues. Trimming shortened V by 4 bases and J by 4 bases, and 13 bases separated the two germline ends. The CDR3 loop reads CASSLQIGADTQYF. The DNA for the CDR3 is TGTGCCAGCAGCCTACAGATAGGCGCAGATACGCAGTATTTT.

The CDR3 reads CASSVGLGLRGYTF. The CDR3 DNA follows: TGTGCCAGCAGCGTAGGTCTGGGACTCCGGGGCTACACCTTC. The chain carries TRBV9 and TRBJ1-2, with D tentatively TRBD1 (5 bases). The V end lost 0 bases, the J end lost 8 bases, and 14 bases lay between the germline ends. This CDR3 has 14 residues. CDR1 is SGDLS, CDR2 YYNGEE, per germline.

The genes are TRBV29-1 and TRBJ2-1; 7 bases map to TRBD2. Germline V gene sequence: CDR1 SQVTM, CDR2 ANQGSEA. CDR3 size: 13 residues. J lost 8 bases, V lost 3 bases, and 7 bases had no gene match. CDR3 bases: TGCAGCGTTGAGGCGGAGCGGGGAGATGAGCAGTTCTTC. Amino acid sequence: CSVEAERGDEQFF.

This chain uses TRBV4-1 with TRBJ2-7; unclear D gene. CDR1 is MGHRA, CDR2 YSYEKL, per germline. Trimming left V 3 bases short and J 3 bases short, with 6 bases between. This CDR3 is 12 amino acids long. The CDR3 is CASSHLGYEQYF. CDR3 DNA: TGCGCCAGCAGCCACCTGGGCTACGAGCAGTACTTC.

This chain joins TRBV28 and TRBJ2-7; maybe TRBD2 (6 bases). The CDR3 has 12 amino acids. The germline CDR1 and CDR2 sequences are MDHEN and SYDVKM. Trimming left V 2 bases short and J 6 bases short, with 8 bases between. This CDR3 is CASSLGRREQYF. The DNA for the CDR3 is TGTGCCAGCAGTTTAGGGAGGCGCGAGCAGTACTTC.

The CDR3 reads CASSEFSNQPQHF. The CDR3 DNA is TGTGCCAGCAGTGAATTTAGCAATCAGCCCCAGCATTTT. The V and J genes are TRBV2 and TRBJ1-5; no clear D gene. The CDR3 has 13 amino acids. V lost 2 bases to trimming and J lost 0 bases, with 2 bases between them. Per the germline V gene, CDR1 is SNHLY and CDR2 is FYNNEI. Together with reference TRBV2 and TRBJ1-5, the CDR3 gives the full variable domain: EPEVTQTPSHQVTQMGQEVILRCVPISNHLYFYWYRQILGQKVEFLVSFYNNEISEKSEIFDDQFSVERPDGSNFTLKIRSTKLEDSAMYFCASSEFSNQPQHFGDGTRLSIL.

The CDR3 is CASSAIGGGNTEAFF. The DNA for the CDR3 is TGTGCCAGCAGCGCAATTGGCGGGGGGAACACTGAAGCTTTCTTT. The genes are TRBV7-9 and TRBJ1-1, with D perhaps TRBD1 (5 bases). CDR3 length equals 15 residues. V shed 5 bases and J shed 1 base, with 14 bases lying between them. Germline V CDR1 and CDR2: SEHNR, FQNEAQ (reference sequence).

This clone appeared a single time. A far larger clone lies a single base away; this is likely a read error. The J gene is TRBJ2-5, the V gene TRBV5-6; D perhaps matches TRBD2 (6 bases). This CDR3 is 15 amino acids long. Per the germline V gene, CDR1 is SGHDT and CDR2 is YYEEEE. Trimming removed 4 bases at V and 2 bases at J, with 15 bases between. CDR3 protein: CASSPGVVGQETQYF. In DNA, the CDR3 is TGTGCCAGCAGCCCGGGAGTCGTGGGGCAAGAGACCCAGTACTTC.

This clone occurred a few times. The gene calls are TRBV7-8 and TRBJ1-1; D ambiguous. Looked up from germline, CDR1 is SGHVS and CDR2 is FQNEAQ. V dropped 5 bases and J dropped 1 base, with 14 bases sitting between them. The length of the CDR3 is 15 residues. This CDR3 reads CASSPTTTGNTEAFF. Here the CDR3 DNA reads TGTGCCAGCAGCCCCACTACAACGGGGAACACTGAAGCTTTCTTT. The full variable domain, completed using reference TRBV7-8 and TRBJ1-1, is GAGVSQSPRYKVAKRGQDVALRCDPISGHVSLFWYQQALGQGPEFLTYFQNEAQLDKSGLPSDRFFAERPEGSVSTLKIQRTQQEDSAVYLCASSPTTTGNTEAFFGQGTRLTVV.

As to this clone: The junction and the germline gene differ at one end; a read error may be behind it. This sequence joins TRBV10-3 and TRBJ2-2, with TRBD1 matching 8 bases. The CDR3 has 16 residues. Germline values: CDR1 ENHRY, CDR2 SYGVKD. The CDR3 loop reads CASSRPGGMLGGELFF. In DNA, the CDR3 is TGTGCCAGCAGTCGACCAGGGGGCATGCTAGGAGGGGAGCTGTTTTTT.

The chain has TRBV11-2 and TRBJ2-3, with D hard to call. Germline CDR1 and CDR2: SGHAT and FQNNGV. V was trimmed by 3 bases and J by 1 base, leaving 11 bases between them. CDR3 length: 15 amino acids. CDR3 bases: TGTGCCAGCAGCTTCGACGGGTCTCGCACAGATACGCAGTATTTT. Its protein product is CASSFDGSRTDTQYF.

V usage is TRBV19 and J usage is TRBJ2-3, with 9 nucleotides matching TRBD1. The J segment lost 5 bases and the V segment lost 5 bases, leaving 11 bases of the junction unmatched. There are 16 residues in the CDR3. Germline V lookup: CDR1 LNHDA, CDR2 SQIVND (reference sequence). CDR3 in amino acids: CASSAFGQGTRDTQYF. CDR3 coding DNA: TGTGCCAGTAGTGCTTTCGGACAGGGGACGAGAGATACGCAGTATTTT.

The chain couples TRBV27 to TRBJ1-5; D not resolved. Trimming shortened V by 7 bases and J by 7 bases, and 5 bases separated the two germline ends. This CDR3 comprises 10 residues. Germline-derived CDR1 and CDR2 are MNHEY and SMNVEV (reference sequence). CDR3 nucleotide sequence: TGTGCCAGCACCCCGCAGCCCCAGCATTTT. Translated: CASTPQPQHF.

This clone was detected a few times. V gene TRBV5-4 combines with J gene TRBJ2-5, with TRBD1 identical over 9 bases. CDR1 is SGHNT, CDR2 YYREEE, per germline (reference sequence). The CDR3 length is 15 residues. Germline trimming cut 4 bases from V and 5 bases from J; bases unmatched to any gene: 9. The chain's CDR3 is CASSRGTGFMETQYF. The CDR3 DNA is TGTGCCAGCAGCCGAGGGACAGGGTTTATGGAGACCCAGTACTTC.

The J gene is TRBJ1-2, the V gene TRBV6-5; maybe TRBD1 (5 bases). V was shortened by 0 bases and J by 7 bases, with 18 bases between the two germline ends. The CDR3 has 16 amino acids. CDR1 MNHEY and CDR2 SVGAGI come from the germline V gene. CDR3 sequence reads: CASSYSSRGQGGGYTF. The CDR3 DNA follows: TGTGCCAGCAGTTACTCGAGTAGGGGCCAGGGTGGTGGCTACACCTTC.